The rows below give T cell receptor beta chains drawn from one sample of a study of CD8 T cells in Susac syndrome. TCRdb reprocessed the immunoSEQ multiplex PCR reads via MiXCR and lists one record per CDR3 protein. The sample lists about 130,000 distinct CDR3 sequences; about 94% were seen once. The sequenced sample consisted of CD8+ T cells from PBMCs. These receptors were taken from a human donor with Susac syndrome. CDR3s include the opening cysteine and the closing phenylalanine or tryptophan. The D gene is left open where the match is weak. Rows give clone size only sometimes, using once, few, many, or a class for an expanded clone.

>.|TRBV20-1|TRBJ1-1|.
TGCAGTGCTAGAGAGCAGGATTTGAGAGCTTTCTTT
CSAREQDLRAFF
>.|TRBV4-3|TRBJ1-5|.
TGCGCCAGCAGCCAAGTCTTCGGGAGCAATCAGCCCCAGCATTTT
CASSQVFGSNQPQHF
>TRBD2|TRBV5-1|TRBJ2-1|.
TGCGCCAGCAGCTTGGGGGCTAGCGGATACAATGAGCAGTTCTTC
CASSLGASGYNEQFF
>.|TRBV28|TRBJ1-2|.
TGTGCCAGCAGTCCCCGGGTCCAAAACTATGGCTACACCTTC
CASSPRVQNYGYTF
>TRBD1|TRBV7-3|TRBJ1-2|.
TGTGCCAGCAGCGCCGGGACAGGAGGAGGCTACACCTTC
CASSAGTGGGYTF
>TRBD1|TRBV20-1|TRBJ2-5|once
TGCAGTGCTAGAGATTGGGGCGGACAGGGAAGGGAGACCCAGTACTTC
CSARDWGGQGRETQYF
>.|TRBV6-2/TRBV6-3|TRBJ2-1|once
TGTGCCAGCAGTTATTCCTCAGGGGCCTACAATGAGCAGTTCTTC
CASSYSSGAYNEQFF
>.|TRBV20-1|TRBJ2-1|.
TGCAGTGCTAGAGGACAGACCTACAATGAGCAGTTCTTC
CSARGQTYNEQFF
>.|TRBV20-1|TRBJ2-3|.
TGCAGTGCTACCGCACTGGATATCGTCACAGATACGCAGTATTTT
CSATALDIVTDTQYF
>TRBD2|TRBV6-5|TRBJ2-1|.
TGTGCCAGCAGTTACGTAGCGGGAGAGAGGAATGAGCAGTTCTTC
CASSYVAGERNEQFF
>.|TRBV6-5|TRBJ2-7|.
TGTGCCATCAGTGAGTCGGTAGCTCGGTCCTACGAGCAGTACTTC
CAISESVARSYEQYF
>TRBD1|TRBV12-3/TRBV12-4|TRBJ2-7|.
TGTGCCAGCAGCCCCGGGACAGGGTCCACCTACGAGCAGTACTTC
CASSPGTGSTYEQYF
>TRBD1|TRBV6-5|TRBJ2-7|.
TGTGCCAGCAGTTACGGGACAGGGGGCAACGAGCAGTACTTC
CASSYGTGGNEQYF
>.|TRBV9|TRBJ2-3|.
TGTGCCAGCAGCGGCGGGGGCGCCGGCACAGATACGCAGTATTTT
CASSGGGAGTDTQYF
>TRBD1|TRBV5-6|TRBJ2-2|.
TGTGCCAGCAGCTTGGGGGACAGGGCGAGCACCGGGGAGCTGTTTTTT
CASSLGDRASTGELFF
>TRBD2|TRBV27|TRBJ2-5|.
TGTGCCAGCAGTTTTCGACTAGCGGAGAGCCAAGAGACCCAGTACTTC
CASSFRLAESQETQYF
>.|TRBV11-3|TRBJ2-1|few
TGTGCCAGCAGCTTAGCCAATGAGCAGTTCTTC
CASSLANEQFF
>.|TRBV29-1|TRBJ1-1|.
TGCAGCGTTGATGAGAACATGAACACTGAAGCTTTCTTT
CSVDENMNTEAFF
>.|TRBV9|TRBJ1-2|.
TGTGCCAGCAGCGTAGGAACGGACGAATATGGCTACACCTTC
CASSVGTDEYGYTF
>.|TRBV25-1|TRBJ2-7|few
TGTGCCAGCTCTCTGGACGAGCAGTACTTC
CASSLDEQYF
>TRBD1|TRBV9|TRBJ2-2|.
TGTGCCAGCAGCGTAAAACAGGGGGTTAACACCGGGGAGCTGTTTTTT
CASSVKQGVNTGELFF
>.|TRBV5-6|TRBJ1-1|.
TGTGCCAGCAGCCAAACTGGGGACACTGAAGCTTTCTTT
CASSQTGDTEAFF
>.|TRBV5-1|TRBJ2-3|.
TGCGCCAGCAGCCCTCCCCGGGGGCAGAGCACAGATACGCAGTATTTT
CASSPPRGQSTDTQYF
>.|TRBV5-1|TRBJ1-1|.
TGCGCCAGCAGTCATGGGGTGGTCACTGAAGCTTTCTTT
CASSHGVVTEAFF
>.|TRBV3-1|TRBJ2-3|.
TGTGCCAGCAGCCAAGATAGAGGGTTGGATCAGTATTTT
CASSQDRGLDQYF
>.|TRBV18|TRBJ2-5|.
TGTGCCAGCTCACCGGCGGGGTTTGGGGAGACCCAGTACTTC
CASSPAGFGETQYF
>TRBD2|TRBV13|TRBJ2-7|.
TGTGCCAGCAGCTTAGCTAGCGGAACCTACGAGCAGTACTTC
CASSLASGTYEQYF
>.|TRBV12-3/TRBV12-4|TRBJ1-2|.
TGTGCCAGCAGTTTCGAGGACCTTTCTGGTGGCTACACCTTC
CASSFEDLSGGYTF
>.|TRBV9|TRBJ2-1|.
TGTGCCAGCAGCGTAGGCGATTGGCACAATGAGCAGTTCTTC
CASSVGDWHNEQFF
>TRBD1|TRBV5-4|TRBJ2-1|.
TGTGCCAGCAGCTTGGGACGGACAGGGGATGAGCAGTTCTTC
CASSLGRTGDEQFF
>.|TRBV7-9|TRBJ1-5|.
TGTGCCAGCAGCTCGGACATGTACGGGGATCAGCCCCAGCATTTT
CASSSDMYGDQPQHF
>.|TRBV24-1|TRBJ2-3|once
TGTGCCACCAGTGATAAGGGACGGGATACGCAGTATTTT
CATSDKGRDTQYF
>TRBD2|TRBV7-9|TRBJ2-1|.
TGTGCCAGCAGCTTATGGCAGCGGGGGGCGTCCCCTAACTACAATGAGCAGTTCTTC
CASSLWQRGASPNYNEQFF
>.|TRBV12-3/TRBV12-4|TRBJ2-1|.
TGTGCCAGCAGTCCCCCAAACGTCGATGAGCAGTTCTTC
CASSPPNVDEQFF
>TRBD1|TRBV30|TRBJ2-6|.
TGTGCCTGGGGACAGGGCTCTGGGGCCAACGTCCTGACTTTC
CAWGQGSGANVLTF
>.|TRBV9|TRBJ1-1|.
TGTGCCAGCAGCGTAGAAGGGGGCACTGAAGCTTTCTTT
CASSVEGGTEAFF
>.|TRBV28|TRBJ1-2|few
TGTGCCAGCAGTTTAGGGGGCGACTATGGCTACACCTTC
CASSLGGDYGYTF
>.|TRBV3-1|TRBJ2-5|.
TGTGCCAGCAGCTTGGACAGTCGGCAAGAGACCCAGTACTTC
CASSLDSRQETQYF
>.|TRBV12-3/TRBV12-4|TRBJ2-7|.
TGTGCCAGCAGTTTAGCCGGTCAGATCCACGAGCAGTACTTC
CASSLAGQIHEQYF
>TRBD2|TRBV20-1|TRBJ2-5|.
TGCAGTGCTAGATGGCTAGCGGGAGGGCCTATCCCAGAGACCCAGTACTTC
CSARWLAGGPIPETQYF
>.|TRBV4-1|TRBJ2-7|.
TGCGCCAGCAGCCAAGACACTCCCTCGGGCCCCTACGAGCAGTACTTC
CASSQDTPSGPYEQYF
>.|TRBV28|TRBJ2-7|.
TGTGCCAGCAGTTTATTTACAGGCTCCTACGAGCAGTACTTC
CASSLFTGSYEQYF
>.|TRBV25-1|TRBJ2-1|.
TGTGCCAGCCAGAAAAACTACAATGAGCAGTTCTTC
CASQKNYNEQFF
>.|TRBV6-5|TRBJ2-3|.
TGTGCCAGCAGTTACGAGTATAGCACAGATACGCAGTATTTT
CASSYEYSTDTQYF
>.|TRBV11-1|TRBJ2-1|.
TGTGCCAGCAGCTTATTTCCGGCTAGTGATGAGCAGTTCTTC
CASSLFPASDEQFF
>TRBD2|TRBV10-3|TRBJ2-1|.
TGTGCCATCATGAGAGAACCGGGCGAGGGGCTAGCGGTAGACAATGAGCAGTTCTTC
CAIMREPGEGLAVDNEQFF
>.|TRBV24-1|TRBJ2-2|.
TGTGCCACCAGGGGGGCCGGGGAGCTGTTTTTT
CATRGAGELFF
>.|TRBV19|TRBJ2-7|.
TGTGCCAGTAGTCCGACGGGCTCCTACGAGCAGTACTTC
CASSPTGSYEQYF
>TRBD2|TRBV10-3|TRBJ2-5|once
TGTGCCATCAGCGAGGGCTTAGCGGGTATTGTGGAGACCCAGTACTTC
CAISEGLAGIVETQYF
>TRBD2|TRBV2|TRBJ2-1|.
TGTGCCAGCAGTGAACAGCGGGAGCAATCCTACAATGAGCAGTTCTTC
CASSEQREQSYNEQFF
>.|TRBV5-4|TRBJ2-1|.
TGTGCCAGCAGGGAGGGGGGGTACAATGAGCAGTTCTTC
CASREGGYNEQFF